This passage covers 2 T cell receptor beta chains from one sample sequenced in a study of T cell clonality in common variable immunodeficiency. TCRdb's table, derived via immunoSEQ multiplex PCR, lists solely in-frame clones and lacks some. Altogether tens of thousands of clones were found in the sample, and no singletons occur. The sequenced sample was peripheral blood mononuclear cells. These receptors came from a person aged 18-69 years in good health.

This clone was detected many times. The sequenced fragment ends 3 residues before the CDR3 boundary, so the rest is inferred from the germline J gene. This chain uses TRBV7-6 with TRBJ2-2; 13 nucleotides match TRBD2. Germline CDR1 and CDR2: SGHVS and FNYEAQ. The CDR3 contains 18 residues. V was clipped by 5 bases and J by 0 bases; unmatched bases: 6. The CDR3 loop is CASSPRLAGGTNTGELFF. The DNA read from the CDR3 is TGTGCCAGCAGCCCTCGACTAGCGGGGGGCACGAACACCGGGGAG.

Ten or more counts support this clone. The CDR3 goes on 3 residues after the read ends, and that part is filled in from the germline J gene. The chain combines TRBV9 with TRBJ2-5; D uncertain. Germline V lookup: CDR1 SGDLS, CDR2 YYNGEE. The CDR3 is 13 amino acids. The V gene lost 4 bases and the J gene lost 5 bases, with 12 bases spanning the gap. The DNA read from the CDR3 is TGTGCCAGCAGCCCCGCCCCTAGGGAGACC. It specifies CASSPAPRET. The full CDR3 protein is CASSPAPRETQYF.